This T cell receptor beta chain is from a study of T cell repertoires in cytomegalovirus infection (dated by TCRdb to about 2019). Regarding the study in general: Because public TCR beta signatures pointed to carriage of CMV infection together with the matching HLA type, the HLA type of each donor mattered for the analysis.

For this clonotype: The antigen it recognizes is unknown. The junction departs from germline at one end; a sequencing error may be responsible.

CDR3 length: 15 amino acids, cysteine to phenylalanine. The retained sequence is limited to the CDR3, 45 bases, with the frame set at the first base. TCRdb lists the instrument as Illumina HiSeq 1500. TCRdb cleaned the public reads at Q25 with fastp, built clones with MiXCR and kept in-frame beta chains. Records with the same CDR3 protein are collapsed into one entry carrying the most frequent genes and DNA. This sample comprises approximately 500,000 distinct CDR3 sequences, less than 30% of them detected only once. Approximately 13% of the sample lies in the top ten. Broader findings and caveats from the paper: In both this cohort and an independent cohort of under 450 donors, the cumulative frequency of public TCR beta family members distinguished carriers of CMV infection plus the relevant HLA type. The ex vivo response was dominated by HLA-C-restricted CMV-specific TCR beta clonotypes, which also provided the single most frequent clonotype in two of eight donors.

The sequenced material came from PBMCs. The TCR was taken from a human donor in good health (CMV status not recorded). Some clones in this sample may be carry-over from other donors' samples. In this chain, TRBV5-3 is recombined with TRBJ2-7; 9 central nucleotides agree with TRBD2. Being an ORF, TRBV5-3 has a function that is uncertain. The DNA sequence reads TGTGCCAGCAGCTTGGTGGCGGGAGGGCCTGGCGAGCAGTACTTC. It encodes CASSLVAGGPGEQYF.